This T cell receptor (beta chain) was identified during a study of blood T cell repertoires in COVID-19. In the original analysis: Amplification with reference gene primers provided the estimates of nucleated cell counts. Profiling relied on immunoSEQ multiplex PCR, and the TCRdb table lists in-frame clones only, not all of them. V and J calls and clone size are given by that table; D and trimming were obtained from the DNA. The sample has 260,000 or so clones; over 70% are singletons. The germline gives CDR1 SEHNR, CDR2 FQNEAQ (reference sequence). After removal of 5 bases from V and 9 bases from J, the junction contained 6 bases not matched to a gene. This CDR3 is 13 amino acids long.

The sequence came from a human donor in a cohort sampled during active COVID-19. The specimen was peripheral blood. The rearrangement links TRBV7-9 to TRBJ1-4; 7 bases are shared with TRBD1. The CDR3 DNA is TGTGCCAGCAGCCTCTCGACAGGGAAAAAACTGTTTTTT. Translation: CASSLSTGKKLFF.